Listed below are T cell receptor beta chains from one sample, sequenced in a study of graft-versus-host responses after intestinal transplantation. Clones were sequenced by immunoSEQ multiplex PCR, and TCRdb holds only the in-frame ones, with some missing. The sample carries more than 65,000 clones, roughly 88% recorded once. These TCRs' antigens remain unknown. The material was unstimulated CD8+ T cells sorted from spleen or lymph node cells, obtained before intestinal transplant. The receptors were gathered from a human donor who received an intestinal transplant. Both conserved end residues are part of each CDR3. D genes are given only for firm matches. Rows may omit the clone size; those that give it use once, few, many or a size class.

TRBJ2-1	NA	TRBD2	TRBV11-1	CASSASGGPYNEQFF	TGTGCCAGCAGCGCGAGCGGGGGCCCTTACAATGAGCAGTTCTTC
TRBJ2-1	NA	NA	TRBV2	CASSEAGRGQSNSYNEQFF	TGTGCCAGCAGTGAAGCAGGGCGAGGACAGTCTAACTCCTACAATGAGCAGTTCTTC
TRBJ1-3	NA	NA	TRBV19	CASSKLNSGNTIYF	TGTGCCAGTAGTAAACTGAACTCTGGAAACACCATATATTTT
TRBJ2-1	NA	NA	TRBV4-1	CASSQPNYNEQFF	TGCGCCAGCAGCCAACCAAACTACAATGAGCAGTTCTTC
TRBJ2-2	NA	NA	TRBV13	CASSSGDYQRTGELFF	TGTGCCAGCAGTTCAGGGGACTACCAACGGACCGGGGAGCTGTTTTTT
TRBJ1-2	NA	NA	TRBV7-9	CASRPTAIYGYTF	TGTGCCAGCAGGCCGACAGCGATCTATGGCTACACCTTC
TRBJ2-7	NA	NA	TRBV13	CASNEMGGEQYF	TGTGCCAGCAACGAAATGGGGGGAGAGCAGTACTTC
TRBJ2-7	NA	NA	TRBV11-2	CASSLVPAGSSYEQYF	TGTGCCAGCAGCTTAGTCCCCGCAGGCAGCTCCTACGAGCAGTACTTC
TRBJ1-3	NA	NA	TRBV6-5	CASRDFGGNTIYF	TGTGCCAGCCGGGACTTCGGTGGAAACACCATATATTTT
TRBJ1-5	NA	TRBD1	TRBV5-1	CASRTGTGYGQPQHF	TGCGCCAGCAGAACCGGGACAGGGTACGGCCAGCCCCAGCATTTT
TRBJ1-2	few	TRBD1	TRBV6-5	CASSYGGQDYGYTF	TGTGCCAGCAGTTACGGGGGACAGGACTATGGCTACACCTTC
TRBJ2-7	NA	NA	TRBV6-5	CASSDTQGYEQYF	TGTGCCAGCAGTGATACCCAGGGGTACGAGCAGTACTTC
TRBJ2-3	once	TRBD2	TRBV16	CASSPTSGVADTQYF	TGTGCCAGCAGCCCGACTAGCGGGGTCGCAGATACGCAGTATTTT
TRBJ2-7	NA	TRBD1	TRBV29-1	CSGRQGHEQYF	TGCAGCGGACGACAGGGCCACGAGCAGTACTTC
TRBJ2-7	NA	NA	TRBV29-1	CSVLEGYSYEQYF	TGCAGCGTCTTGGAGGGGTACTCCTACGAGCAGTACTTC
TRBJ2-6	NA	NA	TRBV7-9	CATPQTGSSGANVLTF	TGTGCCACCCCCCAGACAGGTAGTTCTGGGGCCAACGTCCTGACTTTC
TRBJ2-2	NA	TRBD1	TRBV7-6	CASTPGTANTGELFF	TGTGCCAGCACCCCCGGGACAGCGAACACCGGGGAGCTGTTTTTT
TRBJ1-2	NA	NA	TRBV7-9	CASSLPTDYGYTF	TGTGCCAGCAGCCTACCGACTGATTATGGCTACACCTTC
TRBJ2-2	few	NA	TRBV4-1	CASSHKTGELFF	TGCGCCAGCAGCCATAAAACCGGGGAGCTGTTTTTT
TRBJ2-7	NA	NA	TRBV29-1	CSVADSSYEQYF	TGCAGCGTCGCAGACAGCTCCTACGAGCAGTACTTC
TRBJ2-3	NA	TRBD2	TRBV5-1	CASSLGLAGVSTDTQYF	TGCGCCAGCAGCTTGGGGCTAGCGGGGGTTAGCACAGATACGCAGTATTTT
TRBJ2-7	NA	TRBD1	TRBV19	CASSIFGDSLYEQYF	TGTGCCAGTAGTATCTTCGGGGACAGCCTCTACGAGCAGTACTTC
TRBJ2-7	NA	NA	TRBV15	CATSRDQGYPNEQYF	TGTGCCACCAGCAGAGATCAGGGCTACCCTAACGAGCAGTACTTC
TRBJ1-1	NA	NA	TRBV4-1	CASRGLGLPENTEAFF	TGCGCCAGCAGGGGACTGGGACTCCCCGAGAACACTGAAGCTTTCTTT
TRBJ2-1	NA	TRBD2	TRBV4-1	CASSQDPGGADEQFF	TGCGCCAGCAGCCAAGATCCCGGGGGGGCCGATGAGCAGTTCTTC
TRBJ2-2	NA	NA	TRBV9	CASSVVSPGAGELFF	TGTGCCAGCAGCGTAGTTAGCCCCGGCGCCGGGGAGCTGTTTTTT
TRBJ2-5	NA	TRBD1	TRBV7-3	CASSPTGGGETQYF	TGTGCCAGCAGCCCGACAGGGGGCGGAGAGACCCAGTACTTC
TRBJ1-5	NA	NA	TRBV5-1	CASSLRGRPNQPQHF	TGCGCCAGCAGCTTGAGAGGGAGGCCTAATCAGCCCCAGCATTTT
TRBJ1-5	NA	TRBD1	TRBV6-1	CASTPTGGDQPQHF	TGTGCCAGCACTCCGACAGGGGGTGACCAGCCCCAGCATTTT
TRBJ2-7	NA	NA	TRBV6-5	CASSYGAPPYEQYF	TGTGCCAGCAGTTACGGGGCGCCCCCCTACGAGCAGTACTTC
TRBJ2-5	NA	NA	TRBV4-2	CASSQELGRVGETQYF	TGTGCCAGCAGCCAAGAACTTGGCAGGGTGGGGGAGACCCAGTACTTC
TRBJ2-7	few	TRBD2	TRBV5-4	CASSAGLAGGSSYEQYF	TGTGCCAGCAGCGCTGGACTAGCGGGGGGGAGCTCCTACGAGCAGTACTTC
TRBJ1-5	NA	NA	TRBV11-2	CASSLGTGNQPQHF	TGTGCCAGCAGCTTAGGAACAGGGAATCAGCCCCAGCATTTT